The count of the clone carrying this T cell receptor (beta chain) is one. Its antigen is not identified. The data were produced by immunoSEQ multiplex PCR, yet TCRdb's version contains in-frame clones alone and is incomplete. The data hold around 120,000 clones, with approximately 86% observed a single time. This CDR3 comprises 16 residues. Germline-derived CDR1 and CDR2 are SGHTA and FQGNSA. V shed 1 base and J 6 bases; nucleotides not matched to a gene: 7. The sample belongs to a study of T cell responses to AZD1222 COVID-19 vaccine. General observations from the study: Most donors were white British, females outnumbered males, and clonal diversity was possibly underestimated. Spike as a whole was targeted by vaccine-associated CD4 TCRs, dominant at 160-218 and 743-854.

This TCR was recovered from an adult who received the AZD1222 COVID-19 vaccine. The sample here was peripheral blood, taken 28 days after the second AZD1222 dose. The chain couples TRBV7-2 to TRBJ2-3; TRBD2 agrees at 10 bases. The CDR3 nucleotides are TGTGCCAGCAGCTTAGTGAATAGCGGGGGGACGGATACGCAGTATTTT. Its translation is CASSLVNSGGTDTQYF.